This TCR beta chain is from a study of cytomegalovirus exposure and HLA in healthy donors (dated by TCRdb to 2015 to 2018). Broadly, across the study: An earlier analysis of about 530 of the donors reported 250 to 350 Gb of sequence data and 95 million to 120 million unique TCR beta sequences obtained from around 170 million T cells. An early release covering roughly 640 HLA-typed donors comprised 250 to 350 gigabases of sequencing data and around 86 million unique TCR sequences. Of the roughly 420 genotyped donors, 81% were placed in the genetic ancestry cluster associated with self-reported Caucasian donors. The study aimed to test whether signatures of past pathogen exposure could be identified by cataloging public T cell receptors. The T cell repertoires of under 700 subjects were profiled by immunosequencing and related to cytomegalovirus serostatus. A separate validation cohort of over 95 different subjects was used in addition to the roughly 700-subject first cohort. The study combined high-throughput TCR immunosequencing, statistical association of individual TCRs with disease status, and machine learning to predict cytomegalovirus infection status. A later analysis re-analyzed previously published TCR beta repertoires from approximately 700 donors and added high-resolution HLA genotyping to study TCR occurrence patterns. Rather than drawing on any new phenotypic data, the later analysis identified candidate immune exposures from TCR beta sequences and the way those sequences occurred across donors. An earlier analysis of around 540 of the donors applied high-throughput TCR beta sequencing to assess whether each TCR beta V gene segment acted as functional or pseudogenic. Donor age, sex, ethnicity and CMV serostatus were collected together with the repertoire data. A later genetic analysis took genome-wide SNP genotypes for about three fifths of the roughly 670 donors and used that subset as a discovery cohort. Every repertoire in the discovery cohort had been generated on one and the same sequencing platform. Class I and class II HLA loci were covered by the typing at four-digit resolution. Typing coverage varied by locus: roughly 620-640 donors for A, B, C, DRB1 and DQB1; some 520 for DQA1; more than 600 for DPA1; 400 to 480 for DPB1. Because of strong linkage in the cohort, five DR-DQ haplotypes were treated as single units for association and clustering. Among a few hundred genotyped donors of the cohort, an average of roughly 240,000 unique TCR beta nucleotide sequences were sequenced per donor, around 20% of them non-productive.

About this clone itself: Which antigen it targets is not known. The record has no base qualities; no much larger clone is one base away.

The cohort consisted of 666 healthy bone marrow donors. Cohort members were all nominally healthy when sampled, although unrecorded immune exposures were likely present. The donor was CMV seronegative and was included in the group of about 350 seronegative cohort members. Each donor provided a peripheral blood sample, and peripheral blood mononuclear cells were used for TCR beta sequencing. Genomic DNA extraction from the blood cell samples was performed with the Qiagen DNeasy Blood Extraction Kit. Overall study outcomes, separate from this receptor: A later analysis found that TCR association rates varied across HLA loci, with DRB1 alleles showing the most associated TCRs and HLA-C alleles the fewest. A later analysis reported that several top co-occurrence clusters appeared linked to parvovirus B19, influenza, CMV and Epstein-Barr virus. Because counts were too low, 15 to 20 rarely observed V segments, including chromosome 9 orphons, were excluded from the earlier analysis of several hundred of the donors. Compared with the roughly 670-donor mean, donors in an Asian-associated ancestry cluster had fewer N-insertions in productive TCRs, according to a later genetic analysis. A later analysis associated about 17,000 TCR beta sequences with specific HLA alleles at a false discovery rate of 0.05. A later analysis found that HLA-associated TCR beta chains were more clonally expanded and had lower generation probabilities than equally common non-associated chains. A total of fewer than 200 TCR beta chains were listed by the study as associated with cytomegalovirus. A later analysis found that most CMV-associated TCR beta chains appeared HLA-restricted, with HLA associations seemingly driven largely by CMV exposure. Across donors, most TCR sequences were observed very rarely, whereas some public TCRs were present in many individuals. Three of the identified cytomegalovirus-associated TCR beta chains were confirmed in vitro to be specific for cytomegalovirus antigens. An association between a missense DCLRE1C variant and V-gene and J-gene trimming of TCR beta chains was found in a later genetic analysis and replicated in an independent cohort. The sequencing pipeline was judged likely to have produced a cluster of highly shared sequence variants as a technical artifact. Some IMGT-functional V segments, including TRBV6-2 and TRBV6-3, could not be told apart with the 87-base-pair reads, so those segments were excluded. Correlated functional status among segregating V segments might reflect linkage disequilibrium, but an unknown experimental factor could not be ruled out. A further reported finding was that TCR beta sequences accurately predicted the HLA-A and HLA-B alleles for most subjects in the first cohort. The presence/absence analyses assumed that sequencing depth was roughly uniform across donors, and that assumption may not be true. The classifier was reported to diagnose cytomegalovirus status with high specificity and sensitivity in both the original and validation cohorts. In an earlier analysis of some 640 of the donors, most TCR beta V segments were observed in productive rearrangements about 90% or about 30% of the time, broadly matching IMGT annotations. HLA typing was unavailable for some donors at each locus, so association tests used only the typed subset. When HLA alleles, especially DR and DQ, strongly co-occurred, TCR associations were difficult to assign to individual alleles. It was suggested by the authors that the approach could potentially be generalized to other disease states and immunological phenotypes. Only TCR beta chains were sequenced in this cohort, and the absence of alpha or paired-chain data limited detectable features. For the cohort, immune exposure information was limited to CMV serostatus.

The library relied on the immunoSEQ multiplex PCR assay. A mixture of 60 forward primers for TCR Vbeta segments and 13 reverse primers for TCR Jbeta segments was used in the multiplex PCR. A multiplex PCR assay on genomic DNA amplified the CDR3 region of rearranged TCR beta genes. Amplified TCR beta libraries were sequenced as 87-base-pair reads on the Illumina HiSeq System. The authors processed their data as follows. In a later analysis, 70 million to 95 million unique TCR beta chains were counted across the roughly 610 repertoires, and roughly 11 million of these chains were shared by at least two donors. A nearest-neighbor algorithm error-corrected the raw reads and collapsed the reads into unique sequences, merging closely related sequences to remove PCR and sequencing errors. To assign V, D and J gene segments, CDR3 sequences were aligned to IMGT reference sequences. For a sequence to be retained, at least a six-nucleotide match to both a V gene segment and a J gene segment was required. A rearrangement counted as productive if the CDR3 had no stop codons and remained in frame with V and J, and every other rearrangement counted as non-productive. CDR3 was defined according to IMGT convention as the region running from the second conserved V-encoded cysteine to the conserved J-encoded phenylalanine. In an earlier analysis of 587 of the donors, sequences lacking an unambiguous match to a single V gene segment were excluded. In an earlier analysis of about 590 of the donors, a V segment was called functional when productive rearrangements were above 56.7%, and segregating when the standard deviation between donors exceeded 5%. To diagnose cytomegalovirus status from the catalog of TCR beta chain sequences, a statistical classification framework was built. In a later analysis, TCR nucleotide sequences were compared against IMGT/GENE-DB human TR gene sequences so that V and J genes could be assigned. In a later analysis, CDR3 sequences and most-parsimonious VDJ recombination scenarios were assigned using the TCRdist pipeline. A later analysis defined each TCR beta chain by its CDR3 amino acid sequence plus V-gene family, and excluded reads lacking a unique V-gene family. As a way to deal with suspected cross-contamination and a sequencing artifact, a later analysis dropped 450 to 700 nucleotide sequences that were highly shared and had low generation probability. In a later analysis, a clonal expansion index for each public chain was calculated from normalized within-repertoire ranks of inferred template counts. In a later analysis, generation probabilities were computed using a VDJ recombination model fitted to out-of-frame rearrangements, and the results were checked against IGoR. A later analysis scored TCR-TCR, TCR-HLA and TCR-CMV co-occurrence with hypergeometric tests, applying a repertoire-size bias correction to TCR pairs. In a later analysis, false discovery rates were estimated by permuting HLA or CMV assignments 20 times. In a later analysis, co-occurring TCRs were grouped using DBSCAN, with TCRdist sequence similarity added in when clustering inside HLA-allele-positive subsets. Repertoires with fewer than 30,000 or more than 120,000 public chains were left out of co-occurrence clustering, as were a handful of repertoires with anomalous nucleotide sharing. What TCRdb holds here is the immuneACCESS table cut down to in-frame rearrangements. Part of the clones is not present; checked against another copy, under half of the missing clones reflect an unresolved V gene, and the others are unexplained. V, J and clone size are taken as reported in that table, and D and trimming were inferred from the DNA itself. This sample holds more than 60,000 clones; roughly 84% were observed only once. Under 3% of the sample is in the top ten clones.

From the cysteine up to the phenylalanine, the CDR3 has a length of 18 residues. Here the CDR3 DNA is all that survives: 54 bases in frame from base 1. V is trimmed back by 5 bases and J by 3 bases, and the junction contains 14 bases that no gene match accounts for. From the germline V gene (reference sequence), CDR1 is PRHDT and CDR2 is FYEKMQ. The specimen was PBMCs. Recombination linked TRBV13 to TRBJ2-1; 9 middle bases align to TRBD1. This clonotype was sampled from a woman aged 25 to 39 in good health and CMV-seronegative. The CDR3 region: CASSPRDRDRFGYNEQFF. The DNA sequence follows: TGTGCCAGCAGCCCCCGGGACAGGGATAGATTTGGCTACAATGAGCAGTTCTTC.